These T cell receptor beta chains were read from a single sample in a study of T-cell reconstitution after alpha-beta-depleted transplantation in children. MiXCR was run by TCRdb on the PCR reads, yielding one entry per CDR3 protein. The profile covers fewer than 750,000 distinct CDR3 sequences, with over 25% appearing a single time and around a third taken by the ten largest. The sequences come from PBMCs, collected before TCRalphabeta/CD19-depleted stem cell transplant. Receptors were obtained from a boy in the first two years of life with Wiskott-Aldrich syndrome, due to receive a stem cell transplant. Both conserved end residues are part of each CDR3. The order of the fields is V gene, D gene, J gene, clone size, CDR3 protein, CDR3 DNA. The D gene is left open where the match is weak. Some rows have no size entry. The others give once, few or many, or a class for an expanded clone.

V gene: TRBV5-1
D gene: TRBD2
J gene: TRBJ2-1
clone size: NA
CDR3 protein: CASSIPLREGPAYNEQFF
CDR3 DNA: TGCGCCAGCAGCATCCCTTTGCGGGAGGGCCCAGCCTACAATGAGCAGTTCTTC

V gene: TRBV28
D gene: NA
J gene: TRBJ2-1
clone size: NA
CDR3 protein: CASSLSAAGYNEQFF
CDR3 DNA: TGTGCCAGCAGTTTATCTGCGGCAGGTTACAATGAGCAGTTCTTC

V gene: TRBV4-3
D gene: TRBD2
J gene: TRBJ2-1
clone size: few
CDR3 protein: CASSQDLAVSYNEQFF
CDR3 DNA: TGCGCCAGCAGCCAAGATCTAGCGGTCTCCTACAATGAGCAGTTCTTC

V gene: TRBV11-1
D gene: TRBD2
J gene: TRBJ2-1
clone size: NA
CDR3 protein: CASSLGTSAQSSYNEQFF
CDR3 DNA: TGTGCCAGCAGCCTGGGGACTAGCGCCCAAAGCTCCTACAATGAGCAGTTCTTC

V gene: TRBV7-2
D gene: NA
J gene: TRBJ2-2
clone size: NA
CDR3 protein: CASSQNGPANTGELFF
CDR3 DNA: TGTGCCAGCAGCCAAAACGGTCCAGCGAACACCGGGGAGCTGTTTTTT

V gene: TRBV29-1
D gene: NA
J gene: TRBJ1-2
clone size: few
CDR3 protein: CSVERLQGHRPPDGYTF
CDR3 DNA: TGCAGCGTGGAGAGACTCCAGGGACATCGCCCTCCTGATGGCTACACCTTC

V gene: TRBV12-3/TRBV12-4
D gene: NA
J gene: TRBJ2-7
clone size: NA
CDR3 protein: CASRPTVTGLYEQYF
CDR3 DNA: TGTGCCAGCAGACCGACAGTAACGGGGCTCTACGAGCAGTACTTC

V gene: TRBV12-3/TRBV12-4
D gene: TRBD1
J gene: TRBJ2-7
clone size: few
CDR3 protein: CASSFGDRASYEQYF
CDR3 DNA: TGTGCCAGCAGTTTTGGAGACAGGGCCTCCTACGAGCAGTACTTC

V gene: TRBV10-3
D gene: NA
J gene: TRBJ2-3
clone size: NA
CDR3 protein: CAISVGGQPPLDTQYF
CDR3 DNA: TGTGCCATCAGTGTAGGGGGGCAGCCGCCCCTGGATACGCAGTATTTT

V gene: TRBV10-3
D gene: TRBD2
J gene: TRBJ2-5
clone size: few
CDR3 protein: CAISEGDGSREAQYF
CDR3 DNA: TGTGCCATCAGTGAGGGTGACGGGTCCCGGGAGGCCCAGTACTTC

V gene: TRBV5-1
D gene: NA
J gene: TRBJ2-7
clone size: few
CDR3 protein: CASSFRGSRYEQYF
CDR3 DNA: TGCGCCAGCAGCTTCCGCGGGTCTCGCTACGAGCAGTACTTC

V gene: TRBV20-1
D gene: TRBD2
J gene: TRBJ2-3
clone size: NA
CDR3 protein: CSARATFRLAEVTSTDTQYF
CDR3 DNA: TGCAGTGCTAGAGCCACCTTTCGACTAGCGGAAGTCACTAGCACAGATACGCAGTATTTT

V gene: TRBV7-2
D gene: TRBD1
J gene: TRBJ1-2
clone size: NA
CDR3 protein: CASSLLRDRVYGYTF
CDR3 DNA: TGTGCCAGCAGCTTACTGAGGGACAGAGTCTATGGCTACACCTTC

V gene: TRBV7-2
D gene: NA
J gene: TRBJ2-1
clone size: few
CDR3 protein: CASRSGSRHEQFF
CDR3 DNA: TGTGCCAGCCGGAGCGGGTCTAGGCATGAGCAGTTCTTC

V gene: TRBV7-9
D gene: TRBD2
J gene: TRBJ2-7
clone size: NA
CDR3 protein: CASSPGLAGVVQYF
CDR3 DNA: TGTGCCAGCAGTCCTGGACTAGCGGGAGTTGTTCAGTACTTC

V gene: TRBV5-1
D gene: NA
J gene: TRBJ2-7
clone size: NA
CDR3 protein: CASSYDPGKYEQYF
CDR3 DNA: TGCGCCAGCAGCTACGATCCAGGGAAGTACGAGCAGTACTTC

V gene: TRBV6-5
D gene: NA
J gene: TRBJ2-5
clone size: NA
CDR3 protein: CASSYLGTEKETQYF
CDR3 DNA: TGTGCCAGCAGTTACCTAGGGACGGAGAAAGAGACCCAGTACTTC

V gene: TRBV2
D gene: NA
J gene: TRBJ2-2
clone size: NA
CDR3 protein: CASTETNTGELFF
CDR3 DNA: TGTGCCAGCACAGAGACGAACACCGGGGAGCTGTTTTTT

V gene: TRBV10-3
D gene: NA
J gene: TRBJ2-7
clone size: NA
CDR3 protein: CAIMGSGEAYEQYF
CDR3 DNA: TGTGCCATCATGGGATCTGGGGAAGCCTACGAGCAGTACTTC

V gene: TRBV5-4
D gene: TRBD1
J gene: TRBJ2-7
clone size: few
CDR3 protein: CASSLGGAKVTYEQYF
CDR3 DNA: TGTGCCAGCAGTTTAGGGGGCGCTAAAGTAACCTACGAGCAGTACTTC

V gene: TRBV6-2/TRBV6-3
D gene: TRBD2
J gene: TRBJ2-7
clone size: few
CDR3 protein: CASSYTSGRAYEQYF
CDR3 DNA: TGTGCCAGCAGTTACACTAGCGGGAGGGCCTACGAGCAGTACTTC

V gene: TRBV12-3/TRBV12-4
D gene: NA
J gene: TRBJ1-1
clone size: few
CDR3 protein: CASSPWTANTEAFF
CDR3 DNA: TGTGCCAGCAGTCCCTGGACAGCGAACACTGAAGCTTTCTTT

V gene: TRBV7-9
D gene: NA
J gene: TRBJ2-1
clone size: few
CDR3 protein: CASSLLFSSYNEQFF
CDR3 DNA: TGTGCCAGCAGCTTGTTATTTAGCTCCTACAATGAGCAGTTCTTC

V gene: TRBV5-1
D gene: TRBD1
J gene: TRBJ1-3
clone size: NA
CDR3 protein: CASSPWTGVSGNTIYF
CDR3 DNA: TGCGCCAGCAGCCCCTGGACAGGCGTCTCTGGAAACACCATATATTTT

V gene: TRBV7-9
D gene: TRBD1
J gene: TRBJ2-3
clone size: NA
CDR3 protein: CASSSQPRGSTDTQYF
CDR3 DNA: TGTGCCAGCAGCTCCCAGCCCAGGGGGAGCACAGATACGCAGTATTTT

V gene: TRBV4-2
D gene: TRBD2
J gene: TRBJ2-5
clone size: NA
CDR3 protein: CASSQGDAGGVKETQYF
CDR3 DNA: TGTGCCAGCAGCCAAGGGGATGCGGGAGGAGTAAAAGAGACCCAGTACTTC

V gene: TRBV28
D gene: TRBD2
J gene: TRBJ2-1
clone size: few
CDR3 protein: CASRGTSAGNEQFF
CDR3 DNA: TGTGCCAGCAGGGGGACTAGCGCGGGCAATGAGCAGTTCTTC

V gene: TRBV5-1
D gene: TRBD2
J gene: TRBJ2-7
clone size: NA
CDR3 protein: CASSSVAGTGRGQYF
CDR3 DNA: TGCGCCAGCAGCTCCGTAGCGGGAACCGGAAGGGGGCAGTACTTC

V gene: TRBV20-1
D gene: TRBD2
J gene: TRBJ2-5
clone size: few
CDR3 protein: CSARSGGETQYF
CDR3 DNA: TGCAGTGCTAGGTCGGGGGGAGAGACCCAGTACTTC